Shown below are 3 T cell receptor beta chains from a single sample sequenced in a study of blood T cell repertoires in COVID-19. Some clones are missing from TCRdb's copy, which holds only in-frame ones; the method was immunoSEQ multiplex PCR. The table shows some 380,000 clones, with 81% occurring only once. Sequencing was done on a sample of peripheral blood. These receptors all stem from a human donor with acute or convalescent COVID-19. The donor label of this sample is uncertain.

This chain joins TRBV3-1 (or the pseudogene TRBV3-2) and TRBJ1-2; TRBD1 is a possible D gene (6 bases). V gave up 2 bases and J gave up 7 bases, with 11 bases separating them. CDR3 length equals 13 residues. Germline V gene sequence: CDR1 LGHDT, CDR2 YNNKEL (reference sequence). The CDR3: CASSQSGGSGYTF. In DNA form, the CDR3 reads TGTGCCAGCAGCCAATCGGGGGGCAGTGGCTACACCTTC.

The chain links TRBV18 to TRBJ2-5; 8 bases align to TRBD1. V lost 1 base, J lost 5 bases, and 9 bases stayed unmatched. The CDR3 totals 16 residues. Germline V gene data show CDR1 as KGHSH and CDR2 as LQKENI. The CDR3 spells CASSPLRTGSWETQYF. In DNA, the CDR3 is TGTGCCAGCTCACCACTTAGGACAGGGTCGTGGGAGACCCAGTACTTC.

The CDR3 coding sequence is TGTGCCAGTAGCCTCCCCGGGCCCCAGCATTTT. It codes for CASSLPGPQHF. The rearrangement joins TRBV19 to TRBJ1-5; D gene uncertain. In germline, CDR1 is LNHDA, CDR2 SQIVND (reference sequence). The CDR3 loop spans 11 amino acids. Trimming removed 6 bases at V and 9 bases at J, with 9 bases between.